This note documents a single TCR beta chain sequence. This sample is part of a study of shared clonotypes between healthy human individuals. Generated by immunoSEQ multiplex PCR, the TCRdb table keeps only in-frame clones and is missing some. The sample holds roughly 2,300,000 clones, about 90% seen once. Trimming removed 7 bases from V and 3 bases from J; junction bases left unmatched: 10. This CDR3 is 15 amino acids long. CDR1 is MNHNS and CDR2 is SASEGT in the germline V gene. The chain combines TRBV6-1 with TRBJ2-5, with TRBD1 identical over 8 bases. The material sequenced was naive CD4+ T cells from PBMCs. Subset: CD45RA+ positively selected. The source is a man between 18 and 29 years old in good health. Some clones in this sample may be carry-over from other donors' samples. This CDR3 is CASNRPGQAKETQYF. CDR3 nucleotide sequence: TGTGCCAGCAATAGACCGGGACAGGCAAAAGAGACCCAGTACTTC.